This TCR beta chain derives from a study of CD8+ T cells in alopecia areata. V gave up 0 bases and J gave up 0 bases; unmatched junction bases: 4. This CDR3 has 16 residues. The V gene's germline CDR1 is GKSSPN and CDR2 SITVG. After pooling, cutaneous lymph node cells were sorted with CD4, CD8alpha, NKG2D, NKG2ACE and other markers. Isolated RNA was reverse transcribed into cDNA used as the sequencing template. Repertoires were generated with immunoSEQ multiplex PCR, while TCRdb's copy carries only in-frame clones and drops some. Captured here are 200,000 to 300,000 clones, none seen once; the top ten comprise about 1.1%. On this clone itself: The gene symbols are mouse symbols. The observed sequence ends 4 residues before the CDR3 terminus, with the missing tail filled in from the germline J gene. This same CDR3 is encoded by further DNA sequences in the sample.

This clonotype was sampled from a C3H/HeJ mouse with alopecia areata. The strain's MHC haplotype is H2-k. The chain couples TRBV31 to TRBJ2-4; TRBD2 aligns across 9 bases. Sequenced input: CD4+ T cells sorted from a lymph node. The CDR3 loop reads CAWSLGLGTSQNTLYF. CDR3 DNA, as far as it was read: TGTGCCTGGAGTCTAGGACTGGGGACTAGTCAAAAC. The full variable domain, in which reference TRBV31 and TRBJ2-4 provide the parts outside the CDR3, is AQTIHQWPVAEIKAVGSPLSLGCTIKGKSSPNLYWYWQATGGTLQQLFYSITVGQVESVVQLNLSASRPKDDQFILSTEKLLLSHSGFYLCAWSLGLGTSQNTLYFGAGTRLSVL.